The 25 T cell receptor beta chains listed next were all sequenced from one sample in a study of blood T cell repertoires in COVID-19. Clones were sequenced by immunoSEQ multiplex PCR, and TCRdb holds only the in-frame ones, with some missing. This table holds 110,000 to 150,000 clones, 78% found once. The sequenced sample consisted of peripheral blood. The source is a woman aged 55-69 years with acute or convalescent COVID-19.

The rearrangement links TRBV7-8 to TRBJ2-1; D may match TRBD1 or TRBD2 (5 bases each). V lost 5 bases and J 14 bases, leaving 13 bases between the germline ends. This CDR3 contains 11 residues. Germline CDR1 is SGHVS and CDR2 is FQNEAQ. CDR3 DNA: TGTGCCAGCAGCCGGGGCCCCCGCGAGTTCTTC. It translates to CASSRGPREFF.

This clone was detected only a few times. The chain carries TRBV18 and TRBJ2-7; D may be TRBD1 (6 bases). The CDR3 totals 20 residues. CDR1 and CDR2 (germline): KGHSH, LQKENI. V was shortened by 3 bases and J by 2 bases, with 29 bases between the two germline ends. In DNA form, the CDR3 reads TGTGCCAGCTCACCTCGTCCCTTATTACGACAGGTCGCAGGGGCCTACGAGCAGTACTTC. Its translation: CASSPRPLLRQVAGAYEQYF.

The gene calls are TRBV3-1 (or the pseudogene TRBV3-2) and TRBJ2-7, with TRBD2 identical over 8 bases. This CDR3 is built from 16 residues. The germline CDR1 and CDR2 sequences are LGHDT and YNNKEL (reference sequence). V lost 3 bases to trimming and J lost 7 bases; unmatched junction nucleotides: 14. This CDR3 reads CASSHRGGTTPGEQYF. For the CDR3, the DNA is TGTGCCAGCAGCCACCGCGGGGGGACTACCCCTGGGGAGCAGTACTTC.

J is TRBJ2-2 and V is TRBV30; TRBD2 aligns across 11 bases. CDR3 size: 16 residues. The V and J ends lost 7 bases and 6 bases, in that order; junction bases with no gene match: 13. Germline V CDR1 and CDR2: GTSNPN, SVGIG (reference sequence). The CDR3 bases are TGTGCCTACGTGTTTAGCGGGAGGGCCGGAGCCGGGGAGCTGTTTTTT. This sequence encodes CAYVFSGRAGAGELFF.

CDR3 coding DNA: TGCGCCAGCAGCCTCCTAGCGGCTCAAGAGACCCAGTACTTC. Translating gives CASSLLAAQETQYF. The genes are TRBV5-1 and TRBJ2-5; 7 nucleotides agree with TRBD2. V lost 4 bases and J lost 2; bases outside the gene matches: 5. The CDR3 totals 14 residues. Germline V gene data show CDR1 as SGHRS and CDR2 as YFSETQ.

In its sample, this clone was seen once. This chain links TRBV28 with TRBJ2-7, with D tentatively TRBD2 (5 bases). The germline V and J ends were trimmed by 3 bases and 4 bases, with 16 bases remaining between them. This CDR3 is 15 amino acids long. CDR1 and CDR2 (germline): MDHEN, SYDVKM. Here the CDR3 reads CASSLGGRRLYEQYF. Here the CDR3 DNA reads TGTGCCAGCAGTTTGGGCGGGCGGAGGTTATACGAGCAGTACTTC.

The V gene is TRBV6-5, the J gene TRBJ1-2; D call uncertain. Trimming shortened V by 2 bases and J by 5 bases, and 12 bases separated the two germline ends. The CDR3 is made up of 14 amino acids. Germline CDR1 and CDR2: MNHEY and SVGAGI. CDR3 in amino acids: CASSYRVEWYGYTF. The CDR3 DNA follows: TGTGCCAGCAGTTACCGGGTGGAGTGGTATGGCTACACCTTC.

This clone was seen only a few times. The chain is built from TRBV5-1 and TRBJ1-1; D unclear. With 4 bases removed from V and 2 bases from J, the gap between germline ends came to 15 bases. This CDR3 spans 15 amino acids. CDR1 SGHRS and CDR2 YFSETQ come from the germline V gene. CDR3 in amino acids: CASSLNPTVNTEAFF. The CDR3 coding sequence is TGCGCCAGCAGCCTCAACCCTACAGTAAACACTGAAGCTTTCTTT.

The chain is built from TRBV27 and TRBJ1-4; TRBD1 might be the D (5 bases). This CDR3 contains 16 residues. Germline lookup yields CDR1 MNHEY and CDR2 SMNVEV (reference sequence). V was cut by 6 bases and J by 7 bases, with 21 bases left in between. The CDR3 is CASRATQVYGGEKLFF. Here the CDR3 DNA reads TGTGCCAGCAGAGCTACACAGGTTTATGGTGGTGAAAAACTGTTTTTT. The full variable domain, in which reference TRBV27 and TRBJ1-4 provide the parts outside the CDR3, is EAQVTQNPRYLITVTGKKLTVTCSQNMNHEYMSWYRQDPGLGLRQIYYSMNVEVTDKGDVPEGYKVSRKEKRNFPLILESPSPNQTSLYFCASRATQVYGGEKLFFGSGTQLSVL.

V gene TRBV11-2 combines with J gene TRBJ2-7, with 13 bases lining up with TRBD2. V trimming: 5 bases; J trimming: 2 bases; junction bases outside the gene matches: 3. CDR3 size: 15 residues. Per the germline V gene, CDR1 is SGHAT and CDR2 is FQNNGV. CDR3 in amino acids: CASSRLAGGTYEQYF. DNA for the CDR3: TGTGCCAGCAGCAGACTAGCGGGAGGTACCTACGAGCAGTACTTC.

This chain links TRBV28 with TRBJ2-1; D is undetermined. V lost 7 bases and J lost 0, with 4 bases in between. CDR1 and CDR2 from the germline V gene are MDHEN and SYDVKM. CDR3 size: 12 residues. The DNA of the CDR3 is TGTGCCAGCACGAGCTCCTACAATGAGCAGTTCTTC. This translates into CASTSSYNEQFF.

The V call is TRBV19, the J call TRBJ2-7; 10 bases align to TRBD2. Germline V gene data show CDR1 as LNHDA and CDR2 as SQIVND (reference sequence). After removal of 5 bases from V and 0 bases from J, the junction contained 4 bases not matched to a gene. The CDR3 runs to 15 residues. The CDR3 region is CASSPLAGISYEQYF. In DNA, the CDR3 is TGTGCCAGTAGTCCACTAGCGGGAATCTCCTACGAGCAGTACTTC.

The gene calls are TRBV27 and TRBJ2-7; weak D call: TRBD2 (5 bases). From germline, CDR1 is MNHEY and CDR2 SMNVEV (reference sequence). The ends were cut back, 3 bases at V and 0 bases at J, with 15 bases in the middle. CDR3 length: 16 residues. CDR3 bases: TGTGCCAGCAGTTTCCTAAGCCCGGGAAGCTCCTACGAGCAGTACTTC. It yields the protein CASSFLSPGSSYEQYF.

The chain links TRBV5-4 to TRBJ1-2; 7 bases line up with TRBD1. The CDR3 length is 15 residues. From germline, CDR1 is SGHNT and CDR2 YYREEE (reference sequence). V lost 4 bases, J lost 7 bases, and 13 bases stayed unmatched. CDR3 sequence: CASSPGGRQGGGYTF. The CDR3 nucleotides read TGTGCCAGCAGCCCAGGTGGACGACAGGGAGGTGGCTACACCTTC. Full variable domain (missing parts from reference TRBV5-4 and TRBJ1-2): ETGVTQSPTHLIKTRGQQVTLRCSSQSGHNTVSWYQQALGQGPQFIFQYYREEENGRGNFPPRFSGLQFPNYSSELNVNALELDDSALYLCASSPGGRQGGGYTFGSGTRLTVV.

This clone was observed a single time. The chain employs TRBV28 and TRBJ1-5; 7 nucleotides agree with TRBD1. Germline assignment: CDR1 MDHEN and CDR2 SYDVKM. V trimming: 2 bases; J trimming: 6 bases; junction bases outside the gene matches: 4. The CDR3 runs 14 residues. Written as DNA, the CDR3 is TGTGCCAGCAGTTTAGACAGGGTAATTCAGCCCCAGCATTTT. Residues: CASSLDRVIQPQHF.

In its sample, this clone was seen a few times. This rearrangement joins TRBV5-6 to TRBJ2-7; 9 nucleotides agree with TRBD1. Germline CDR1 reads SGHDT; CDR2 reads YYEEEE. V trimming: 0 bases; J trimming: 3 bases; junction bases outside the gene matches: 13. This CDR3 is 18 amino acids long. CDR3 DNA sequence: TGTGCCAGCAGCTTGGTTTCTACCCCTTTGACAGGGGGCTACGAGCAGTACTTC. It yields the protein CASSLVSTPLTGGYEQYF.

The V call is TRBV19, the J call TRBJ1-1, with D possibly being TRBD1 (6 bases). Per germline, CDR1 LNHDA and CDR2 SQIVND (reference sequence). Trimming removed 7 bases from V and 4 bases from J, with 13 bases in between. CDR3 length: 13 residues. The CDR3, as DNA: TGTGCCAGTACCACGGGGGGCTTCACTGAAGCTTTCTTT. Encoded protein: CASTTGGFTEAFF.

V is TRBV5-3 and J is TRBJ2-7; 8 bases map to TRBD1. TRBV5-3 is an open reading frame, and its role is uncertain. This CDR3 spans 19 amino acids. After removal of 0 bases from V and 0 bases from J, the junction contained 14 bases not matched to a gene. For the CDR3, the DNA is TGTGCCAGAAGCTTGGGTACGAATTTGACAGGGGCAAGCTCCTACGAGCAGTACTTC. It is translated as CARSLGTNLTGASSYEQYF.

The gene calls are TRBV24-1 and TRBJ2-1; D might be TRBD1 (5 bases). The CDR3 loop spans 13 amino acids. Trimming took off 10 bases at V and 5 bases at J, with 14 bases between the two ends. Germline assignment: CDR1 KGHDR and CDR2 SFDVKD. CDR3 nucleotides: TGTGCCACAAGCGAGACAGCTGACAATGAGCAGTTCTTC. Amino acid sequence: CATSETADNEQFF.

The genes are TRBV5-6 and TRBJ1-5, with D tentatively TRBD1 (5 bases). The germline CDR1 and CDR2 sequences are SGHDT and YYEEEE. V lost 1 base to trimming and J lost 5 bases, with 16 bases between them. The CDR3 consists of 16 residues. DNA of the CDR3: TGTGCCAGCAGCTTGTCGGGGGGAAGGGTAGATCAGCCCCAGCATTTT. Amino acid sequence: CASSLSGGRVDQPQHF. The whole variable domain, filled in from reference TRBV5-6 and TRBJ1-5, reads DAGVTQSPTHLIKTRGQQVTLRCSPKSGHDTVSWYQQALGQGPQFIFQYYEEEERQRGNFPDRFSGHQFPNYSSELNVNALLLGDSALYLCASSLSGGRVDQPQHFGDGTRLSIL.

As DNA, the CDR3 is TGTGCCAGCAGTTTAACGAACAGGGGGCAGGGCTATGGCTACACCTTC. Translating gives CASSLTNRGQGYGYTF. V usage is TRBV28 and J usage is TRBJ1-2; 9 positions match TRBD1. Losses at the gene ends were 2 bases for V and 4 bases for J; bases not matched to a gene: 8. Germline values: CDR1 MDHEN, CDR2 SYDVKM. This CDR3 spans 16 amino acids.

V and J are TRBV5-1 and TRBJ2-1; TRBD2 agrees at 8 bases. V lost 0 bases and J lost 7; bases outside the gene matches: 6. CDR3 length: 15 amino acids. Germline CDR1 reads SGHRS; CDR2 reads YFSETQ. For the CDR3, the DNA is TGCGCCAGCAGCTTGGGGACTAGCAAGTATAATGAGCAGTTCTTC. This sequence encodes CASSLGTSKYNEQFF.

This sequence joins TRBV30 and TRBJ1-1, with D possibly TRBD1 on 5 matching bases. Trimming left V 3 bases short and J 5 bases short, with 16 bases between. CDR1 is GTSNPN, CDR2 SVGIG, per germline (reference sequence). This CDR3 is built from 14 residues. CDR3 loop: CAWRKIRVGTEAFF. CDR3 in DNA: TGTGCCTGGAGGAAGATCAGGGTTGGTACTGAAGCTTTCTTT. The entire variable domain, with the rest obtained from reference TRBV30 and TRBJ1-1, is as follows: SQTIHQWPATLVQPVGSPLSLECTVEGTSNPNLYWYRQAAGRGLQLLFYSVGIGQISSEVPQNLSASRPQDRQFILSSKKLLLSDSGFYLCAWRKIRVGTEAFFGQGTRLTVV.

The chain combines TRBV27 with TRBJ1-1; 9 bases map to TRBD1. This CDR3 is built from 15 residues. Germline V gene sequence: CDR1 MNHEY, CDR2 SMNVEV (reference sequence). The V segment lost 4 bases and the J segment 10 bases; nucleotides outside the gene matches: 13. CDR3 sequence reads: CASSYAGQGQIGAFF. CDR3 bases: TGTGCCAGCAGTTACGCGGGACAGGGTCAGATTGGAGCTTTCTTT.

The rearrangement joins TRBV6-1 to TRBJ2-3; weak D call: TRBD2 (6 bases). V lost 5 bases to trimming and J lost 0 bases, with 12 bases between them. Germline V CDR1 and CDR2: MNHNS, SASEGT. The CDR3 is 15 amino acids. CDR3 amino acids: CASSSRGSSTDTQYF. CDR3 nucleotide sequence: TGTGCCAGCAGTTCCCGGGGGTCTAGCACAGATACGCAGTATTTT.